These T cell receptor beta chains were read from a single sample in a study of blood T cell repertoires in COVID-19. Data came from immunoSEQ multiplex PCR; TCRdb stores just in-frame clones and leaves some out. The table has roughly 130,000 clones, around 82% seen once; the top ten hold around an eighth. Specimen: peripheral blood. The receptors were gathered from a woman younger than 45 who had recovered from COVID-19. The CDR3 runs from the conserved cysteine through the conserved F or W. Fields, in order: D gene, clone size, V gene, J gene, CDR3 protein, CDR3 DNA. A D gene is named only where the DNA matches it firmly. Clone size, where shown, is once, few, many, or a class for clones that have expanded.

D: TRBD2
size: NA
V: TRBV4-1
J: TRBJ2-3
CDR3: CASSQEAGGPGDTQYF
DNA: TGCGCCAGCAGCCAAGAGGCGGGAGGGCCAGGGGATACGCAGTATTTT

D: TRBD1
size: NA
V: TRBV4-1
J: TRBJ2-1
CDR3: CASSQGTGLYNEQFF
DNA: TGCGCCAGCAGCCAAGGGACAGGGCTTTACAATGAGCAGTTCTTC

D: TRBD1
size: NA
V: TRBV10-3
J: TRBJ2-3
CDR3: CAISPGQGPDTQYF
DNA: TGTGCCATCAGCCCGGGACAGGGACCCGATACGCAGTATTTT

D: NA
size: NA
V: TRBV10-3
J: TRBJ1-2
CDR3: CAINGGDYGYTF
DNA: TGTGCCATCAATGGGGGCGACTATGGCTACACCTTC

D: TRBD1
size: NA
V: TRBV3-1/TRBV3-2
J: TRBJ1-4
CDR3: CASSQRDRDEKLFF
DNA: TGTGCCAGCAGCCAGAGGGACAGGGATGAAAAACTGTTTTTT

D: NA
size: NA
V: TRBV4-2
J: TRBJ1-3
CDR3: CASSQEANSGNTIYF
DNA: TGTGCCAGCAGCCAAGAGGCCAACTCTGGAAACACCATATATTTT

D: TRBD1
size: few
V: TRBV6-5
J: TRBJ2-7
CDR3: CASRGTASSYEQYF
DNA: TGTGCCAGCAGGGGGACAGCGAGCTCCTACGAGCAGTACTTC

D: NA
size: few
V: TRBV19
J: TRBJ1-2
CDR3: CASSPNSYGYTF
DNA: TGTGCCAGTAGTCCAAACAGCTATGGCTACACCTTC

D: NA
size: NA
V: TRBV6-5
J: TRBJ1-1
CDR3: CASNVDREDAEAFF
DNA: TGTGCCAGTAACGTGGACAGAGAGGATGCTGAAGCTTTCTTT

D: TRBD2
size: NA
V: TRBV9
J: TRBJ2-7
CDR3: CASSQQPGGGYEQYF
DNA: TGTGCCAGCAGCCAACAGCCCGGGGGGGGCTACGAGCAGTACTTC

D: NA
size: NA
V: TRBV14
J: TRBJ1-1
CDR3: CASSPQGLEAFF
DNA: TGTGCCAGCAGCCCTCAGGGTCTTGAAGCTTTCTTT

D: TRBD1
size: NA
V: TRBV2
J: TRBJ1-4
CDR3: CASSRTGVNEKLFF
DNA: TGTGCCAGCAGTAGGACAGGGGTGAATGAAAAACTGTTTTTT

D: NA
size: NA
V: TRBV13
J: TRBJ2-7
CDR3: CASSVQDSSYEQYF
DNA: TGTGCCAGCAGCGTTCAGGACAGCTCCTACGAGCAGTACTTC

D: TRBD1
size: NA
V: TRBV7-9
J: TRBJ2-7
CDR3: CASSPTSKQGYEQYF
DNA: TGTGCCAGCAGCCCCACCTCGAAACAGGGGTACGAGCAGTACTTC

D: NA
size: NA
V: TRBV28
J: TRBJ2-5
CDR3: CASSNLARAETQYF
DNA: TGTGCCAGCAGTAATTTAGCCCGCGCGGAGACCCAGTACTTC

D: NA
size: NA
V: TRBV20-1
J: TRBJ1-5
CDR3: CSAGGGRHNQPQHF
DNA: TGCAGTGCTGGTGGGGGGCGTCACAATCAGCCCCAGCATTTT

D: TRBD1
size: NA
V: TRBV28
J: TRBJ1-1
CDR3: CASSWTGDFVGNTEAFF
DNA: TGTGCCAGCAGTTGGACAGGGGACTTTGTGGGGAACACTGAAGCTTTCTTT

D: NA
size: NA
V: TRBV4-1
J: TRBJ1-2
CDR3: CASSQVIDRTDGYTF
DNA: TGCGCCAGCAGCCAAGTTATAGACAGGACCGATGGCTACACCTTC

D: TRBD1
size: NA
V: TRBV19
J: TRBJ2-7
CDR3: CASKGTGSYEQYF
DNA: TGTGCCAGTAAAGGGACAGGGAGCTACGAGCAGTACTTC

D: NA
size: NA
V: TRBV2
J: TRBJ1-4
CDR3: CASRRNPTNEKLFF
DNA: TGTGCCAGCCGGAGGAACCCAACTAATGAAAAACTGTTTTTT

D: NA
size: NA
V: TRBV6-1
J: TRBJ1-5
CDR3: CASSDPGNQPQHF
DNA: TGTGCCAGCAGTGATCCGGGCAATCAGCCCCAGCATTTT

D: TRBD1
size: once
V: TRBV7-9
J: TRBJ2-2
CDR3: CASSGGQGANTGELFF
DNA: TGTGCCAGCAGCGGCGGACAGGGGGCTAACACCGGGGAGCTGTTTTTT

D: NA
size: NA
V: TRBV7-8
J: TRBJ2-1
CDR3: CASSLVDRGFYNEQFF
DNA: TGTGCCAGCAGCTTAGTGGACAGAGGGTTTTACAATGAGCAGTTCTTC

D: TRBD1
size: NA
V: TRBV4-1
J: TRBJ1-2
CDR3: CASSQLLTYSSGQPFGYTF
DNA: TGCGCCAGCAGCCAACTACTTACCTACTCCTCGGGACAGCCATTCGGCTACACCTTC

D: NA
size: NA
V: TRBV12-3/TRBV12-4
J: TRBJ1-5
CDR3: CASSFAGNQPQHF
DNA: TGTGCCAGCAGTTTCGCGGGCAATCAGCCCCAGCATTTT

D: NA
size: NA
V: TRBV7-2
J: TRBJ2-7
CDR3: CASSYNRVTYEQYF
DNA: TGTGCCAGCAGCTATAACAGAGTAACCTACGAGCAGTACTTC

D: NA
size: once
V: TRBV9
J: TRBJ2-3
CDR3: CASSIETEDTQYF
DNA: TGTGCCAGCAGCATCGAAACAGAAGATACGCAGTATTTT

D: NA
size: NA
V: TRBV5-4
J: TRBJ2-5
CDR3: CASSIRPGLQETQYF
DNA: TGTGCCAGCAGCATACGACCGGGACTTCAAGAGACCCAGTACTTC

D: TRBD2
size: NA
V: TRBV6-2/TRBV6-3
J: TRBJ2-7
CDR3: CASSTRAGLSYEQYF
DNA: TGTGCCAGCAGCACCCGAGCGGGATTAAGCTACGAGCAGTACTTC

D: TRBD1
size: NA
V: TRBV30
J: TRBJ2-7
CDR3: CAWGDRAYEQYF
DNA: TGTGCCTGGGGGGACAGAGCCTACGAGCAGTACTTC

D: TRBD1
size: NA
V: TRBV5-4
J: TRBJ1-2
CDR3: CASSAGQGNGYTF
DNA: TGTGCCAGCAGCGCGGGACAGGGGAATGGCTACACCTTC

D: TRBD1
size: NA
V: TRBV30
J: TRBJ1-5
CDR3: CAWSGQGNQPQHF
DNA: TGTGCCTGGAGCGGACAGGGGAATCAGCCCCAGCATTTT

D: NA
size: NA
V: TRBV14
J: TRBJ1-6
CDR3: CASSPSGGPDNSPLHF
DNA: TGTGCCAGCAGCCCAAGCGGTGGGCCGGATAATTCACCCCTCCACTTT

D: NA
size: NA
V: TRBV5-5
J: TRBJ1-2
CDR3: CASSWEVAGRYYGYTF
DNA: TGTGCCAGCAGCTGGGAGGTGGCAGGGCGTTACTATGGCTACACCTTC

D: TRBD1
size: once
V: TRBV6-5
J: TRBJ1-2
CDR3: CASRGGTGDYGYTF
DNA: TGTGCCAGCAGGGGAGGGACAGGAGACTATGGCTACACCTTC

D: TRBD1
size: NA
V: TRBV6-6
J: TRBJ1-4
CDR3: CASSYSDRGGEKLFF
DNA: TGTGCCAGCAGTTACTCGGACAGGGGAGGTGAAAAACTGTTTTTT

D: TRBD2
size: NA
V: TRBV6-5
J: TRBJ2-7
CDR3: CASSYSIAGESEQYF
DNA: TGTGCCAGCAGTTACTCAATAGCGGGAGAGAGCGAGCAGTACTTC